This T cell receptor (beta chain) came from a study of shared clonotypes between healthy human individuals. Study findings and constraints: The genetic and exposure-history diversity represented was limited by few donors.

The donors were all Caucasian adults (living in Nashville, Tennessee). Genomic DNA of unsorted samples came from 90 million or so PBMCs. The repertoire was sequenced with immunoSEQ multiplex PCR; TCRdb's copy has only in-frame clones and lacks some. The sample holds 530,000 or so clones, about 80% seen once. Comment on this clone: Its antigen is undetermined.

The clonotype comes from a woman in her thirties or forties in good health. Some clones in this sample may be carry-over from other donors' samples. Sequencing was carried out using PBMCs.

The CDR3 DNA is TGTGCCAGCAGAAAACTTAAGGACGAGCAGTACTTC. This codes for CASRKLKDEQYF. V is TRBV7-9 and J is TRBJ2-7; D ambiguous. Deletions cut 6 bases from V and 5 bases from J, with 11 bases between. The germline V gene encodes CDR1 SEHNR and CDR2 FQNEAQ (reference sequence). The CDR3 has 12 residues.